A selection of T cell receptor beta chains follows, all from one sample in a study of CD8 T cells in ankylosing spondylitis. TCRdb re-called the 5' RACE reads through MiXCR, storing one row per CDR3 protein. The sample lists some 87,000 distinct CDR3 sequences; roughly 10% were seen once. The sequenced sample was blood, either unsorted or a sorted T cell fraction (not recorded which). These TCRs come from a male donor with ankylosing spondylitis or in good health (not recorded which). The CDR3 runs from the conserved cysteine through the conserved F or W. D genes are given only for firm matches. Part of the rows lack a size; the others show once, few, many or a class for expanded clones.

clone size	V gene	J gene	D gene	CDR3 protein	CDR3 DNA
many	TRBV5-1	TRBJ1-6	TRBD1	CASSFRAVQGDSPLHF	TGCGCCAGCAGCTTCCGTGCCGTACAGGGGGATTCACCCCTCCACTTT
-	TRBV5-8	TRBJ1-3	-	CASSVAGPENTIYF	TGTGCCAGCAGCGTCGCGGGTCCCGAAAACACCATATATTTT
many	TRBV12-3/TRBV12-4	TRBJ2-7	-	CASSFVPGEQYF	TGTGCCAGCAGTTTTGTCCCCGGAGAGCAGTACTTC
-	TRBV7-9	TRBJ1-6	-	CASSTGPRSPLHF	TGTGCCAGCAGCACCGGGCCCCGCTCACCCCTCCACTTT
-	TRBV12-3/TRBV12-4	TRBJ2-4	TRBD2	CASSPLAGGISLAKNIQYF	TGTGCCAGCAGCCCTCTAGCGGGGGGGATATCGTTAGCCAAAAACATTCAGTACTTC
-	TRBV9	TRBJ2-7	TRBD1	CASSVGTGGIYEQYF	TGTGCCAGCAGCGTTGGGACAGGGGGCATCTACGAGCAGTACTTC
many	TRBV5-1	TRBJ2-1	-	CASSSDYRDGDNEQFF	TGCGCCAGCAGCTCGGATTACCGGGACGGGGACAATGAGCAGTTCTTC
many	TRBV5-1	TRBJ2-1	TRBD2	CASSPGLAESNEQFF	TGCGCCAGCAGCCCAGGACTAGCGGAGTCTAATGAGCAGTTCTTC
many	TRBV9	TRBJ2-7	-	CASSAEDGYYEQYF	TGTGCCAGCAGCGCCGAAGACGGATACTACGAGCAGTACTTC
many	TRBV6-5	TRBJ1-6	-	CASSYIDGNSPLHF	TGTGCCAGCAGTTACATCGACGGTAATTCACCCCTCCACTTT
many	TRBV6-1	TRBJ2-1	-	CASSELIGQNSYNEQFF	TGTGCCAGCAGTGAATTGATAGGACAGAACTCCTACAATGAGCAGTTCTTC
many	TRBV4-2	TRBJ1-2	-	CASSQDGPANYGYTF	TGTGCCAGCAGCCAAGATGGGCCAGCTAACTATGGCTACACCTTC
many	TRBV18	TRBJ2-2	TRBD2	CASSSSPSGNGELFF	TGTGCCAGCTCATCGAGCCCTAGCGGTAACGGGGAGCTGTTTTTT
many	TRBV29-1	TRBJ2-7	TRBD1	CSVWTGSYEQYF	TGCAGCGTGTGGACAGGGAGCTACGAGCAGTACTTC
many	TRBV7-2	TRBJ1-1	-	CASSSLAGTTEAFF	TGTGCCAGCAGCTCACTAGCAGGTACCACTGAAGCTTTCTTT
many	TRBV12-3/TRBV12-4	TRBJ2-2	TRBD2	CASSLGRGTGELFF	TGTGCCAGCAGTTTGGGGAGGGGCACCGGGGAGCTGTTTTTT
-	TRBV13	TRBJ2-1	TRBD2	CASSLEGLAGGQGFYNEQFF	TGTGCCAGCAGCTTAGAAGGGCTAGCGGGGGGGCAAGGGTTCTACAATGAGCAGTTCTTC
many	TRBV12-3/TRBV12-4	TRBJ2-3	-	CASSLDGKSTDTQYF	TGTGCCAGCAGCCTCGATGGGAAAAGCACAGATACGCAGTATTTT
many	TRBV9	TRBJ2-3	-	CASSATSIPTDTQYF	TGTGCCAGCAGCGCGACTAGTATCCCGACAGATACGCAGTATTTT
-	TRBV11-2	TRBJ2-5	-	CASSRQQETQYF	TGTGCCAGCAGCCGACAGCAAGAGACCCAGTACTTC
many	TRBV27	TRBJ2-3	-	CASSSVTDTQYF	TGTGCCAGCAGTTCTGTAACAGATACGCAGTATTTT
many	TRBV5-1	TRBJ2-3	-	CASSKIPGTDTQYF	TGCGCCAGCAGCAAGATCCCTGGCACAGATACGCAGTATTTT
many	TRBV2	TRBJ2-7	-	CASDEGGTYEQYF	TGTGCCAGCGACGAGGGCGGTACCTACGAGCAGTACTTC
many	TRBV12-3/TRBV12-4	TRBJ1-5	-	CASSLNGNQPQHF	TGTGCCAGCAGTTTAAATGGCAATCAGCCCCAGCATTTT
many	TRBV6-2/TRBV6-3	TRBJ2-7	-	CASSYDLTYEQYF	TGTGCCAGCAGTTACGACTTGACCTACGAGCAGTACTTC
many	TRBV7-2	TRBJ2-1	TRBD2	CASSLGRGGFYEQFF	TGTGCCAGCAGCTTAGGGCGGGGGGGCTTTTATGAGCAGTTCTTC
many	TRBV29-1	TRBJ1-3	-	CSVEGLDSGNTIYF	TGCAGCGTTGAAGGGTTGGACTCTGGAAACACCATATATTTT
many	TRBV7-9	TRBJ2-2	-	CASSGSPTGELFF	TGTGCCAGCAGCGGGAGTCCCACCGGGGAGCTGTTTTTT
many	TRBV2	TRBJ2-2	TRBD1	CASSEARGQAGELFF	TGTGCCAGCAGTGAAGCCAGGGGGCAGGCCGGGGAGCTGTTTTTT
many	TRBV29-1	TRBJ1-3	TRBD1	CSVEILGQGNTIYF	TGCAGCGTTGAAATTTTGGGACAGGGAAACACCATATATTTT
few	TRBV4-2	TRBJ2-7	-	CASSQAPGSSGYEQYF	TGTGCCAGCAGCCAAGCGCCAGGGTCTTCAGGGTACGAGCAGTACTTC
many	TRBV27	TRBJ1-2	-	CASSFSPAIYGYTF	TGTGCCAGCAGTTTCTCCCCCGCCATATATGGCTACACCTTC
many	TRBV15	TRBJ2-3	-	CATSRDLGEGADTQYF	TGTGCCACCAGCAGAGATTTAGGGGAAGGGGCAGATACGCAGTATTTT
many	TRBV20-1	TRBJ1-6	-	CSARVQSFNSPLHF	TGCAGTGCTAGAGTGCAGAGTTTTAATTCACCCCTCCACTTT
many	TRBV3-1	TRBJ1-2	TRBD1	CASSQLRQGPDYGYTF	TGTGCCAGCAGCCAACTGAGACAGGGTCCGGACTATGGCTACACCTTC
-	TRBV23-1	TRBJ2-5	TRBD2	CASSPVSSGSTSKETQYF	TGCGCCAGCAGTCCTGTTTCTAGCGGGAGCACTTCTAAGGAGACCCAGTACTTC
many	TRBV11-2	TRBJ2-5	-	CASSLSGGGQETQYF	TGTGCCAGCAGCTTAAGCGGAGGGGGCCAAGAGACCCAGTACTTC
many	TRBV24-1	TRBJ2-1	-	CATSDFSAEEQFF	TGTGCCACCAGTGATTTTTCGGCGGAAGAGCAGTTCTTC
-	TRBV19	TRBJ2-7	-	CASSEGGGDEQYF	TGTGCCAGTAGCGAAGGTGGAGGGGACGAGCAGTACTTC
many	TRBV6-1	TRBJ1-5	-	CASNPMDASTSNQPQHF	TGTGCCAGCAACCCTATGGACGCCTCTACTAGCAATCAGCCCCAGCATTTT
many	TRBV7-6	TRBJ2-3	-	CASSFHRDTQYF	TGTGCCAGCAGCTTTCACAGGGATACGCAGTATTTT
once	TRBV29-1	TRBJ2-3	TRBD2	CSVDGGLAADTQYF	TGCAGCGTTGATGGGGGACTAGCGGCAGATACGCAGTATTTT
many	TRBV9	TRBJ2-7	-	CASSLSGGGSEQYF	TGTGCCAGCAGCCTCTCGGGCGGGGGCAGCGAGCAGTACTTC
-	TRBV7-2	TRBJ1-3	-	CASSLDGTAGNTIYF	TGTGCCAGCAGCTTAGACGGGACGGCTGGAAACACCATATATTTT
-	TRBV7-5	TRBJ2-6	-	CISVPPATKGPLSSGANVLTF	-
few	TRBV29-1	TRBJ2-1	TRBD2	CSVEGVTSGNEQFF	TGCAGCGTTGAAGGGGTGACTAGCGGCAATGAGCAGTTCTTC
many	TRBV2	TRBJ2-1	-	CARGTDNEQFF	TGTGCCCGGGGGACGGACAATGAGCAGTTCTTC
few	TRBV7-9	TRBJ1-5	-	CASSLALEGYSNQPQHF	TGTGCCAGCAGCTTAGCTCTGGAGGGCTATAGCAATCAGCCCCAGCATTTT
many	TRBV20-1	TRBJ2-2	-	CSGRKVHSNTGELFF	TGCAGTGGTAGAAAGGTACACAGCAACACCGGGGAGCTGTTTTTT
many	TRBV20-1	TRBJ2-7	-	CSAADGTSYEQYF	TGCAGTGCCGCGGACGGAACCTCCTACGAGCAGTACTTC
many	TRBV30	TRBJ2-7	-	CASGPASYEQYF	TGTGCCTCGGGACCCGCCAGCTACGAGCAGTACTTC
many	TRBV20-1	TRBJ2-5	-	CSAPGSQETQYF	TGCAGTGCGCCGGGATCCCAAGAGACCCAGTACTTC
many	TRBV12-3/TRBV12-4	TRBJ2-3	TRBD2	CASSLTSAYTDTQYF	TGTGCCAGCAGTTTGACTAGCGCCTACACAGATACGCAGTATTTT
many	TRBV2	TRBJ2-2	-	CASSEALAETGELFF	TGTGCCAGCAGTGAAGCGCTGGCAGAAACCGGGGAGCTGTTTTTT
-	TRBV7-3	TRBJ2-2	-	CASSLTGLEPTGELFF	TGTGCCAGCAGCTTAACGGGACTGGAACCTACCGGGGAGCTGTTTTTT